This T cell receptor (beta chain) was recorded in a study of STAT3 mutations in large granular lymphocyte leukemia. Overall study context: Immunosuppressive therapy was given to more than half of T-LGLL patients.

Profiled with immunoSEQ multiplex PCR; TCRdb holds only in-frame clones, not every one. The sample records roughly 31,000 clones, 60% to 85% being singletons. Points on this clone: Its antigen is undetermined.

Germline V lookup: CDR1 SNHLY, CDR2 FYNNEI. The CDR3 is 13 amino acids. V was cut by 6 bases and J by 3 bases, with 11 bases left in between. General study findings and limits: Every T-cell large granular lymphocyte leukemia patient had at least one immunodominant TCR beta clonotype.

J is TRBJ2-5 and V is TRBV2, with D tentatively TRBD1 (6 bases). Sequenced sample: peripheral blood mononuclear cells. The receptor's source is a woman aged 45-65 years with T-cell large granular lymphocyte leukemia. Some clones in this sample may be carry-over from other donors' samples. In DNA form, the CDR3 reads TGTGCCAGCAGCCCCAGGACAGAAGAGACCCAGTACTTC. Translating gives CASSPRTEETQYF.